This T cell receptor (beta chain) was sequenced for a study of shared clonotypes between healthy human individuals. The length of the CDR3 is 15 residues. Germline values: CDR1 LNHNV, CDR2 YYDKDF (reference sequence). Trimming removed 2 bases at V and 2 bases at J, with 12 bases between. Assay: immunoSEQ multiplex PCR; the TCRdb copy retains only in-frame clones and omits some. The sample includes about 1.1 million clones, 70% to 80% of them seen just once. The J gene is TRBJ2-5, the V gene TRBV15; D may be TRBD2 (5 bases). Sequenced: memory CD4+ T cells from PBMCs. Specified subset: CD45RA-negative fraction. The clonotype was recovered from a man between 18 and 35 years old in good health. Some clones in this sample may be carry-over from other donors' samples. The CDR3 DNA reads as TGTGCCACCAGCAGACCGCGAGGGTGGCAAGAGACCCAGTACTTC. This codes for CATSRPRGWQETQYF.